This TCR beta chain stems from a study of T-cell reconstitution after alpha-beta-depleted transplantation in children. General study results and limits: Reportedly, alpha-beta T cells present about two months post-transplant originated from several hundred expanded clones of graft origin. Once a year had passed after transplant, T-cell counts and diversity came mostly from newly produced T cells. Surviving recipient T cells and thymic progenitors produced the high day-60 TCRbeta diversity seen in some patients.

This clonotype was seen ten or more times. Its antigen is not known. The V gene end was trimmed by 3 bases and the J gene end by 4 bases; junction bases not matched to a gene: 2. The CDR3 consists of 13 residues. The germline V gene has CDR1 SGHKS and CDR2 YYEKEE (reference sequence). A library of TCRbeta sequences, prepared with unique molecular identifiers, was generated. TCRdb passed the PCR reads through MiXCR, listing each CDR3 protein once. The table has 220,000 or so distinct CDR3 sequences, approximately 8% seen once; the top ten hold under 8%. Sequencing was performed on PBMCs, mostly from graft donor cells, taken 180 days after TCRalphabeta/CD19-depleted stem cell transplant. The receptor was isolated from a male patient aged 5 to 17 who had a stem cell transplant for acute lymphoblastic leukemia, so the T cells may come from the graft donor. The chain couples TRBV5-5 to TRBJ2-7; 9 bases match TRBD1. The DNA of the CDR3 is TGTGCCAGCAGCTGGGGACAGGGTTACGAGCAGTACTTC. Residues: CASSWGQGYEQYF.